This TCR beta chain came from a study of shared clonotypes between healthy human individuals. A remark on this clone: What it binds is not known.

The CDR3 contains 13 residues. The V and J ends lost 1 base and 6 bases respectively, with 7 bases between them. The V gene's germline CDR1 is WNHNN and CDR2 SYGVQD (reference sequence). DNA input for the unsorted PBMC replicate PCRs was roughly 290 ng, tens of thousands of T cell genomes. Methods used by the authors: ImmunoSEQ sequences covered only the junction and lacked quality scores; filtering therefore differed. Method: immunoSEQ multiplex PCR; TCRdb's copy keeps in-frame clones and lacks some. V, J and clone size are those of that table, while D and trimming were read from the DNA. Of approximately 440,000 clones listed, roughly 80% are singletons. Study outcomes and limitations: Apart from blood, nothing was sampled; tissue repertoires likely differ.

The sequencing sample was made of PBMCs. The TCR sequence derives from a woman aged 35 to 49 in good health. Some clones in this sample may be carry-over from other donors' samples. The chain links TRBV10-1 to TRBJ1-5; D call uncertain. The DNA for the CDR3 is TGCGCCAGCAGTGAGTTGGAGGGTCAGCCCCAGCATTTT. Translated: CASSELEGQPQHF.